The 6 T cell receptor beta chains below were found in one sample sequenced in a study of T cell responses to AZD1222 COVID-19 vaccine. Using immunoSEQ multiplex PCR, the repertoire was profiled, and TCRdb retains in-frame clones only, with some absent. Among about 110,000 clones listed, 94% were seen once. The specimen was peripheral blood, collected 28 days after the second AZD1222 dose. The receptor source for this set is an adult who received the AZD1222 COVID-19 vaccine.

The chain carries TRBV19 and TRBJ1-1; 10 bases align to TRBD1. This CDR3 spans 14 amino acids. Germline values: CDR1 LNHDA, CDR2 SQIVND (reference sequence). Trimming removed 8 bases from V and 1 base from J; junction bases left unmatched: 4. The CDR3 protein is CASDRGRWNTEAFF. The CDR3 bases are TGTGCCAGTGACAGGGGGCGCTGGAACACTGAAGCTTTCTTT.

The chain has TRBV10-3 and TRBJ1-1, with no clear D. The CDR3 contains 12 residues. V lost 2 bases, J lost 4 bases, and 5 bases lay in between. Germline CDR1 reads ENHRY; CDR2 reads SYGVKD. The CDR3 DNA is TGTGCCATCAGTGAGGGGCCCACTGAAGCTTTCTTT. It is translated as CAISEGPTEAFF.

This chain uses TRBV5-1 with TRBJ1-4; no clear D gene. V gave up 1 base and J gave up 0 bases, with 10 bases separating them. This CDR3 spans 16 amino acids. CDR1 SGHRS and CDR2 YFSETQ come from the germline V gene. The CDR3 loop reads CASSLTTAATNEKLFF. DNA of the CDR3: TGCGCCAGCAGCTTGACTACAGCTGCAACTAATGAAAAACTGTTTTTT.

The rearrangement uses TRBV5-1 and TRBJ1-1; no reliable D call. CDR3 length: 13 amino acids. CDR1 SGHRS and CDR2 YFSETQ come from the germline V gene. With 0 bases removed from V and 4 bases from J, the gap between germline ends came to 7 bases. The CDR3 region is CASSLAEGTEAFF. DNA for the CDR3: TGCGCCAGCAGCTTGGCCGAGGGCACTGAAGCTTTCTTT.

V gene TRBV7-9 combines with J gene TRBJ1-5, with TRBD1 matching over 7 bases. This CDR3 is built from 14 residues. With V trimmed by 5 bases and J by 6 bases, 7 bases remained unmatched. Germline-derived CDR1 and CDR2 are SEHNR and FQNEAQ (reference sequence). The CDR3 reads CASSPDRQGQPQHF. In nucleotides, the CDR3 is TGTGCCAGCAGCCCGGACAGGCAGGGTCAGCCCCAGCATTTT.

The chain is built from TRBV18 and TRBJ1-6, with D perhaps TRBD1 (5 bases). The CDR3 extends over 15 amino acids. The V and J ends lost 3 bases and 7 bases respectively, with 13 bases between them. Germline CDR1 KGHSH, CDR2 LQKENI. CDR3 bases: TGTGCCAGCTCACCTATAGCAGGGAGGAATTCACCCCTCCACTTT. Translation: CASSPIAGRNSPLHF.